This T cell receptor (beta chain) was identified during a study of blood T cell repertoires in COVID-19. Study in general: In each case, the material was cDNA or gDNA derived from T cells, B-cell-depleted T cells, or PBMCs.

This CDR3 has 17 amino acids. Per the germline V gene, CDR1 is KGHSH and CDR2 is LQKENI. V was clipped by 3 bases and J by 0 bases; unmatched bases: 5. In terms of age and location, participants ranged from roughly 18 to 90 years and lived in approximately 24 US areas. Assignments of participants to cohorts depended upon their own reported clinical history. Methods used by the authors: Amplified reference gene primers provided the basis for estimating nucleated cell counts. Data came from immunoSEQ multiplex PCR; TCRdb stores just in-frame clones and leaves some out. The V and J calls and the clone size are those of that table, but D and trimming were determined from the DNA. Among 260,000 or so clones listed, under 90% were seen once.

The sequence came from a man younger than 35 who had recovered from COVID-19. The genes are TRBV18 and TRBJ2-4, with 10 bases that match TRBD2. What was sequenced was PBMCs or T cells enriched from blood (not recorded which). The CDR3 loop is CASSPPIAGGAKNIQYF. For the CDR3, the DNA is TGTGCCAGCTCACCTCCTATAGCGGGAGGAGCCAAAAACATTCAGTACTTC. The full variable domain, in which reference TRBV18 and TRBJ2-4 provide the parts outside the CDR3, is NAGVMQNPRHLVRRRGQEARLRCSPMKGHSHVYWYRQLPEEGLKFMVYLQKENIIDESGMPKERFSAEFPKEGPSILRIQQVVRGDSAAYFCASSPPIAGGAKNIQYFGAGTRLSVL.